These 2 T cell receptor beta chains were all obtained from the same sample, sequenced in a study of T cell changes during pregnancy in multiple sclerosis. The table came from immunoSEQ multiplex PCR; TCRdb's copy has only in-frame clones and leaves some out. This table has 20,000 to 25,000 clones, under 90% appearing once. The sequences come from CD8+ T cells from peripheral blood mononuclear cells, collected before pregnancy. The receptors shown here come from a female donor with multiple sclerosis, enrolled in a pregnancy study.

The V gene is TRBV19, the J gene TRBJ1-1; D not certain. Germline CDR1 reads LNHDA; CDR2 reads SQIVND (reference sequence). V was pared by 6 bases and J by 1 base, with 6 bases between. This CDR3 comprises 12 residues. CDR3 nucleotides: TGTGCCAGTAGACGCGAGAACACTGAAGCTTTCTTT. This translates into CASRRENTEAFF.

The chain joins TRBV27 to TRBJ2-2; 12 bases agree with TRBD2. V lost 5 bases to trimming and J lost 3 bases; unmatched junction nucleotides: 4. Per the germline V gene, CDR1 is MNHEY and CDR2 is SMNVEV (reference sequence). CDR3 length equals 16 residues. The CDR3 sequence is CASSGRLAGDTGELFF. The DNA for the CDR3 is TGTGCCAGCAGTGGGCGACTAGCGGGGGACACCGGGGAGCTGTTTTTT.